The present T cell receptor beta chain was sequenced within a study of cytomegalovirus exposure and HLA in healthy donors. The CDR3 is 16 amino acids. V was shortened by 1 base and J by 0 bases, with 10 bases between the two germline ends. The germline V gene has CDR1 SEHNR and CDR2 FQNEAQ (reference sequence). It was with 60 Vbeta and 13 Jbeta primers that the PCR ran. Measured with immunoSEQ multiplex PCR; TCRdb has only the in-frame clones, and not every one. The data hold more than 140,000 clones, with roughly 80% observed a single time. The chain links TRBV7-9 to TRBJ2-1, with D possibly matching TRBD2 (5 bases). This clonotype originated in a female donor in good health and CMV-seronegative. The sample consisted of PBMCs. The CDR3 reads CASSLVDLISYNEQFF. CDR3 nucleotide sequence: TGTGCCAGCAGCTTAGTGGACTTGATCTCCTACAATGAGCAGTTCTTC.